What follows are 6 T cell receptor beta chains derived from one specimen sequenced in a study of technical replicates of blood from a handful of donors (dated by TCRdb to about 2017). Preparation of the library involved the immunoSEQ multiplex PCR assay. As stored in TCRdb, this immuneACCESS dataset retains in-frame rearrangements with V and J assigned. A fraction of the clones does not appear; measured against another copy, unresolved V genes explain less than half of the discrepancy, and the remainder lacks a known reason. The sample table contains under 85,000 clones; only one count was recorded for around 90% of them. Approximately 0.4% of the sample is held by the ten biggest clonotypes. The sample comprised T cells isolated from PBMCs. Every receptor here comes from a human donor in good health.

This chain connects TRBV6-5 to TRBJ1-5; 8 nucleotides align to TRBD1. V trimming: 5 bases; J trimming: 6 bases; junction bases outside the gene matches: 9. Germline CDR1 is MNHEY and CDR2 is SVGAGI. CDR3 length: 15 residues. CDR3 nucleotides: TGTGCCAGCAGTACGAGGCACAGGGGGGGTCAGCCCCAGCATTTT. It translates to CASSTRHRGGQPQHF.

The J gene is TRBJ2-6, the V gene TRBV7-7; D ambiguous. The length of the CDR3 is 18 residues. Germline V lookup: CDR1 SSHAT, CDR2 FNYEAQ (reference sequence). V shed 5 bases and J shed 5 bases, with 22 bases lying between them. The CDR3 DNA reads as TGTGCCAGCAGCAGTTTGCTTGTGCCACAAAGTCGGGCCAACGTCCTGACTTTC. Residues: CASSSLLVPQSRANVLTF. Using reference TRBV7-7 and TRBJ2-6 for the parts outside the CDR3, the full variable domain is GAGVSQSPRYKVTKRGQDVTLRCDPISSHATLYWYQQALGQGPEFLTYFNYEAQPDKSGLPSDRFSAERPEGSISTLTIQRTEQRDSAMYRCASSSLLVPQSRANVLTFGAGSRLTVL.

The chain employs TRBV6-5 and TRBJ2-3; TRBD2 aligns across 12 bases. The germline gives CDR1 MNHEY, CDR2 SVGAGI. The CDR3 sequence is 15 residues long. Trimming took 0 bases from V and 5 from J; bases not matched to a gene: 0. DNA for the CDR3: TGTGCCAGCAGTTACTCGGGACTAGCGGGAGATACGCAGTATTTT. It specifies CASSYSGLAGDTQYF.

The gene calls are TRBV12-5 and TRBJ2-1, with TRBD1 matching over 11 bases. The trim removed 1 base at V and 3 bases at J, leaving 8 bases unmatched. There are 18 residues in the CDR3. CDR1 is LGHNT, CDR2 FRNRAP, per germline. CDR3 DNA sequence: TGTGCTAGTGGTTTGGACCGGACAGGGGGCACCGACTACAATGAGCAGTTCTTC. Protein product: CASGLDRTGGTDYNEQFF.

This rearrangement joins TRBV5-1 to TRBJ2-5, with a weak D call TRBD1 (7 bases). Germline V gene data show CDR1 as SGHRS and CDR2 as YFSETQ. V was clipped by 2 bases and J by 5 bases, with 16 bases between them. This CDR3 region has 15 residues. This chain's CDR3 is CASSLLEAGGETQYF. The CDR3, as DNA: TGCGCCAGCAGCTTACTGGAGGCAGGGGGGGAGACCCAGTACTTC. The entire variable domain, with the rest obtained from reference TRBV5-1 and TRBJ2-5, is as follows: KAGVTQTPRYLIKTRGQQVTLSCSPISGHRSVSWYQQTPGQGLQFLFEYFSETQRNKGNFPGRFSGRQFSNSRSEMNVSTLELGDSALYLCASSLLEAGGETQYFGPGTRLLVL.

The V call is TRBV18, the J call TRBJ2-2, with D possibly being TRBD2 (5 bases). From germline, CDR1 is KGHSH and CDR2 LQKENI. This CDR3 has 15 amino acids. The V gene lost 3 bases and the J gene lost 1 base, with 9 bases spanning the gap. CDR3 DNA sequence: TGTGCCAGCTCACCGGGAGCTCAGAACACCGGGGAGCTGTTTTTT. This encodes CASSPGAQNTGELFF.